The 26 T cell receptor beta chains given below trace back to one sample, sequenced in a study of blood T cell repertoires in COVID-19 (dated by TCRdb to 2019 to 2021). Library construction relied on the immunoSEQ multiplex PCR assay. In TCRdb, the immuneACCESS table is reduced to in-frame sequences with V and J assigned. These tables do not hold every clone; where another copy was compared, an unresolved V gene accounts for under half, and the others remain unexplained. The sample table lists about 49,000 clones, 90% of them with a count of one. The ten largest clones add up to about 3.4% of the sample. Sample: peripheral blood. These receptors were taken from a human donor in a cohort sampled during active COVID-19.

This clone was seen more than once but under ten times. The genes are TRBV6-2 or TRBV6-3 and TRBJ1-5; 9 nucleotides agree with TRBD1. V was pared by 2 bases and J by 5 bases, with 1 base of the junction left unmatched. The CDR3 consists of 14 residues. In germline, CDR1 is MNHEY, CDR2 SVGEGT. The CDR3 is CASSYGTGYQPQHF. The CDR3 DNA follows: TGTGCCAGCAGTTACGGGACAGGGTATCAGCCCCAGCATTTT.

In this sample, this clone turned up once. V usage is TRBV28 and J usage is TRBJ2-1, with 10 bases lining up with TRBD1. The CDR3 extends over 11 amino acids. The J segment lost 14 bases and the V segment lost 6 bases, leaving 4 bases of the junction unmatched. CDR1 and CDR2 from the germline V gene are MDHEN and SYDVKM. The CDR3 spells CASSPGTGEFF. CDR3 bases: TGTGCCAGCAGCCCCGGGACAGGGGAGTTCTTC.

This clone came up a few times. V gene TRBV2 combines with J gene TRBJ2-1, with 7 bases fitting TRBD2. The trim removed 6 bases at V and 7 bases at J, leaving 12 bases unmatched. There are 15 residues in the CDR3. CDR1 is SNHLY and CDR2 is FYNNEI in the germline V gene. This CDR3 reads CASRAATSLHNEQFF. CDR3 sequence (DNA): TGTGCCAGCAGGGCAGCGACTAGCCTCCATAATGAGCAGTTCTTC.

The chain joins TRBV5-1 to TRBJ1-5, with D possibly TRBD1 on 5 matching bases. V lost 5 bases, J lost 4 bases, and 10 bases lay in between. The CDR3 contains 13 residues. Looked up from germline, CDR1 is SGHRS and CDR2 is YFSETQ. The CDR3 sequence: CASRGGVNQPQHF. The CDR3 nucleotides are TGCGCCAGCAGGGGGGGGGTTAATCAGCCCCAGCATTTT.

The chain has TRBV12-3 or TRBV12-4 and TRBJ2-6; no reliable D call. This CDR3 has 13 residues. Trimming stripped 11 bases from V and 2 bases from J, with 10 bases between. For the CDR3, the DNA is TGTGCCTCCACCGGTACTGGGGCCAACGTCCTGACTTTC. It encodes CASTGTGANVLTF.

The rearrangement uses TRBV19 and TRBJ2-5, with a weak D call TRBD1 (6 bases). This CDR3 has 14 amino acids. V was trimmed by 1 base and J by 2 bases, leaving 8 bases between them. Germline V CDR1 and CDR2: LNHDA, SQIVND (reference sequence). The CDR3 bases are TGTGCCAGTAGTATAGTGACAGGTCAAGAGACCCAGTACTTC. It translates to CASSIVTGQETQYF.

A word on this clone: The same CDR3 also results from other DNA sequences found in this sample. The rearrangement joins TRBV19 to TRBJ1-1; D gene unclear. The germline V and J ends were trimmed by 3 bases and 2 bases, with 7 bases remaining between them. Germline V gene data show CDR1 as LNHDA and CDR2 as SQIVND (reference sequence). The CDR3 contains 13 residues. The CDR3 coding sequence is TGTGCCAGTAGTATCTCAGAAAACACTGAAGCTTTCTTT. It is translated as CASSISENTEAFF.

This CDR3 reads CATSAVGQGNTEAFF. The DNA for the CDR3 is TGTGCCACCAGCGCTGTGGGACAGGGGAACACTGAAGCTTTCTTT. This chain connects TRBV6-5 to TRBJ1-1; 9 nucleotides agree with TRBD1. J lost 1 base, V lost 10 bases, and 10 bases had no gene match. Germline CDR1 and CDR2: MNHEY and SVGAGI. This CDR3 spans 15 amino acids.

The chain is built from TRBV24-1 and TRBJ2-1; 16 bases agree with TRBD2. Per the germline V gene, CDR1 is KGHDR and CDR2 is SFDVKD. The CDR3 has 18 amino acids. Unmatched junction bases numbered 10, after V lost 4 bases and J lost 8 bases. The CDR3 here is CATSDTGLAGGDLYEQFF. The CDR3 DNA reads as TGTGCCACCAGTGACACGGGACTAGCGGGAGGGGACCTCTATGAGCAGTTCTTC.

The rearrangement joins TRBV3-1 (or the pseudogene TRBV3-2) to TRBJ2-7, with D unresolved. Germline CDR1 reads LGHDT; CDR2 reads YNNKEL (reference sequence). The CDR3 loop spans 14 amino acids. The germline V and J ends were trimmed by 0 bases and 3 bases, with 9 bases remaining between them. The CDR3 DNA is TGTGCCAGCAGCCAAGACTACTCTTACTACGAGCAGTACTTC. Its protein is CASSQDYSYYEQYF.

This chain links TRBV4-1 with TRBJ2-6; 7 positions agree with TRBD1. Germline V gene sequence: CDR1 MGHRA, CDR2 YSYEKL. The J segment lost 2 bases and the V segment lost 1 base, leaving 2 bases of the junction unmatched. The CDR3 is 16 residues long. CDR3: CASSQGDRAGANVLTF. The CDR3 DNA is TGCGCCAGCAGCCAAGGAGACAGGGCTGGGGCCAACGTCCTGACTTTC.

CDR3 region: CAISFSTGNTGELFF. In DNA, the CDR3 is TGTGCCATCAGCTTTTCGACAGGGAACACCGGGGAGCTGTTTTTT. The chain couples TRBV10-3 to TRBJ2-2, with D possibly being TRBD1 (6 bases). The CDR3 length is 15 residues. V lost 6 bases and J 1 base, leaving 12 bases between the germline ends. Germline V gene lookup returns CDR1 ENHRY and CDR2 SYGVKD.

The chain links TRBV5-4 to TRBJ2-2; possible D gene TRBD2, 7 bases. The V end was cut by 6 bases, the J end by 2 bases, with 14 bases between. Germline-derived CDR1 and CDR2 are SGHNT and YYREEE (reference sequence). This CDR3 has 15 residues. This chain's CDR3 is CASTNGGGNTGELFF. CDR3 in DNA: TGTGCCAGCACCAACGGCGGGGGCAACACCGGGGAGCTGTTTTTT.

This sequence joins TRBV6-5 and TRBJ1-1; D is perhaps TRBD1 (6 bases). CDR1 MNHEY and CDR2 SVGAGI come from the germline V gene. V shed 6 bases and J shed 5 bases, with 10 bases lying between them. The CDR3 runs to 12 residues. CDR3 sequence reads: CASRKGGTEAFF. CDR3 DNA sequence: TGTGCCAGCAGAAAAGGGGGAACTGAAGCTTTCTTT.

CDR3 residues: CASGQVLSGANVLTF. The CDR3, as DNA: TGTGCCAGTGGACAGGTGCTCTCTGGGGCCAACGTCCTGACTTTC. The rearrangement joins TRBV30 to TRBJ2-6; 7 bases map to TRBD1. The V gene end was trimmed by 8 bases and the J gene end by 0 bases; junction bases not matched to a gene: 7. CDR1 GTSNPN and CDR2 SVGIG come from the germline V gene (reference sequence). CDR3 length: 15 residues.

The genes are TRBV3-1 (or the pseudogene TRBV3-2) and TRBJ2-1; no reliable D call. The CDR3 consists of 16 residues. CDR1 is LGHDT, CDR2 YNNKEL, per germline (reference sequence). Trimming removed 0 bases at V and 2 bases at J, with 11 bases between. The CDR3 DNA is TGTGCCAGCAGCCAAGACCCGGGTCTAACCTACAATGAGCAGTTCTTC. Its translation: CASSQDPGLTYNEQFF.

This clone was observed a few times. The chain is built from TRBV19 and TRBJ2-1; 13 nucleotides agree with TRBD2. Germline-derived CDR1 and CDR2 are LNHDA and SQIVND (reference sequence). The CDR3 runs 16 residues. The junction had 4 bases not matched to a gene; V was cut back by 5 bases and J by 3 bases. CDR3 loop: CASSAGTSGVYNEQFF. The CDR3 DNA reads TGTGCCAGTAGTGCAGGGACTAGCGGGGTCTACAATGAGCAGTTCTTC.

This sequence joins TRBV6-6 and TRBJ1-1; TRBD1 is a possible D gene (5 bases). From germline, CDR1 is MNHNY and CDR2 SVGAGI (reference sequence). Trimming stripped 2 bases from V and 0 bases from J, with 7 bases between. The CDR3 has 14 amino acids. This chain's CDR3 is CASSYGQMNTEAFF. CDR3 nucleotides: TGTGCCAGCAGTTACGGACAAATGAACACTGAAGCTTTCTTT.

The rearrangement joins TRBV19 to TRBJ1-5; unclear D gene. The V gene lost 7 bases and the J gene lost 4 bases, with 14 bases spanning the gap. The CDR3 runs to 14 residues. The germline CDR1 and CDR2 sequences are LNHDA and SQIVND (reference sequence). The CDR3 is CASTDRGINQPQHF. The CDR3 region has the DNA TGTGCCAGTACCGATCGCGGGATTAATCAGCCCCAGCATTTT.

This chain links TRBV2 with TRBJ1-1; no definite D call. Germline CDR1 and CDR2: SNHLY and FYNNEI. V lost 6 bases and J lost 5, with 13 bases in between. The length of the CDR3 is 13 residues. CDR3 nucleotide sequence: TGTGCCAGCAGGCCCGACACGGGAACTGAAGCTTTCTTT. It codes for CASRPDTGTEAFF.

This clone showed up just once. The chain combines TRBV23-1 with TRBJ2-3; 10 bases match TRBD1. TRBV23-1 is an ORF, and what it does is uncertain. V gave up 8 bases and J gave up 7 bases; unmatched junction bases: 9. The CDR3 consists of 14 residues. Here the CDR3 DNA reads TGCGCCAGCGGCCGGGACAGGGGATGTTATACGCAGTATTTT. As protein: CASGRDRGCYTQYF.

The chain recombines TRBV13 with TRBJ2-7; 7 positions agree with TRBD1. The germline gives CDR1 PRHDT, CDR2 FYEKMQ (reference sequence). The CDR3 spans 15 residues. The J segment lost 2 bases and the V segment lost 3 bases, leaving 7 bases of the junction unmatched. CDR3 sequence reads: CASSFRQGQTYEQYF. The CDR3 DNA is TGTGCCAGCAGCTTCAGGCAGGGACAGACCTACGAGCAGTACTTC.

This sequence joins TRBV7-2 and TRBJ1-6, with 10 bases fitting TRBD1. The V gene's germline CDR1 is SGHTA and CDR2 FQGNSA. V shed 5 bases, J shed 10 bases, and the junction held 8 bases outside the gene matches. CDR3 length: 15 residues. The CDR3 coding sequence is TGTGCCAGCAGCAGACAGGGGGCAGAGATATCACCCCTCCACTTT. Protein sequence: CASSRQGAEISPLHF.

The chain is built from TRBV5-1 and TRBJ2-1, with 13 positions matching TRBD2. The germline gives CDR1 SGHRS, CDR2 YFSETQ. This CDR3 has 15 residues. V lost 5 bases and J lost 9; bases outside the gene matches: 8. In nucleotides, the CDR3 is TGCGCCAGCAGACCGGGACTAGCGGGATCAGGTGAGCAGTTCTTC. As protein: CASRPGLAGSGEQFF.

The CDR3 DNA sequence: TGTGCCAGTAGTCTCTATGAAGGACAGGGGAACTATGGCTACACCTTC. Translated: CASSLYEGQGNYGYTF. V and J are TRBV19 and TRBJ1-2; 9 bases align to TRBD1. CDR1 is LNHDA and CDR2 is SQIVND in the germline V gene (reference sequence). V lost 5 bases to trimming and J lost 2 bases; unmatched junction nucleotides: 9. The length of the CDR3 is 16 residues.

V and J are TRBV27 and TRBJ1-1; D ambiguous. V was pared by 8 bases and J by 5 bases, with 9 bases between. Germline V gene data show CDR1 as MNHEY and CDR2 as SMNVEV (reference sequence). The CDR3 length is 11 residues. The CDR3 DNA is TGTGCCAGCGGGTCGAGGACTGAAGCTTTCTTT. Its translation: CASGSRTEAFF.